These 14 T cell receptor beta chains were all obtained from the same sample, sequenced in a study of technical replicates of blood from a handful of donors. Repertoires were generated with immunoSEQ multiplex PCR, while TCRdb's copy carries only in-frame clones and drops some. Counted here are around 70,000 clones, 95% occurring once; the ten biggest clones make up about 0.27%. Sequenced sample: T cells isolated from PBMCs. The source is a human donor in good health.

The rearrangement links TRBV19 to TRBJ1-4; D gene ambiguous. From germline, CDR1 is LNHDA and CDR2 SQIVND (reference sequence). Trimming shortened V by 1 base and J by 0 bases, and 6 bases separated the two germline ends. This CDR3 spans 15 amino acids. CDR3 sequence reads: CASSIVPATNEKLFF. The CDR3 DNA follows: TGTGCCAGTAGTATAGTCCCTGCAACTAATGAAAAACTGTTTTTT.

This clone was counted once. The gene calls are TRBV27 and TRBJ1-2; 7 positions match TRBD1. Germline V gives CDR1 MNHEY, CDR2 SMNVEV (reference sequence). CDR3 length equals 11 residues. V shed 8 bases and J 5 bases; nucleotides not matched to a gene: 2. The CDR3 DNA sequence: TGTGCCAGCGGGACAGCTTATGGCTACACCTTC. Residues: CASGTAYGYTF.

The chain is built from TRBV5-1 and TRBJ2-1; possible D gene TRBD2, 6 bases. CDR3 length: 13 amino acids. Trimming took off 1 base at V and 5 bases at J, with 7 bases between the two ends. The germline gives CDR1 SGHRS, CDR2 YFSETQ. The CDR3 nucleotides read TGCGCCAGCAGCTTGCGCGGGGACAATGAGCAGTTCTTC. Its translation: CASSLRGDNEQFF.

Only one count was recorded for this clone. The chain uses TRBV7-9 and TRBJ1-4; no clear D. Germline V gives CDR1 SEHNR, CDR2 FQNEAQ (reference sequence). CDR3 size: 14 residues. V lost 1 base to trimming and J lost 0 bases, with 3 bases between them. In nucleotides, the CDR3 is TGTGCCAGCAGCTTAGGAGCAACTAATGAAAAACTGTTTTTT. Translating gives CASSLGATNEKLFF. The full variable domain, in which reference TRBV7-9 and TRBJ1-4 provide the parts outside the CDR3, is DTGVSQNPRHKITKRGQNVTFRCDPISEHNRLYWYRQTLGQGPEFLTYFQNEAQLEKSRLLSDRFSAERPKGSFSTLEIQRTEQGDSAMYLCASSLGATNEKLFFGSGTQLSVL.

V usage is TRBV5-6 and J usage is TRBJ1-2; D gene ambiguous. V lost 6 bases to trimming and J lost 5 bases, with 14 bases between them. The CDR3 contains 13 residues. CDR1 and CDR2 (germline): SGHDT, YYEEEE. The CDR3 DNA follows: TGTGCCAGCACTACTACCACGGTTTATGGCTACACCTTC. As protein: CASTTTTVYGYTF.

The rearrangement uses TRBV2 and TRBJ2-3; D perhaps matches TRBD2 (7 bases). This CDR3 comprises 13 residues. Germline CDR1 SNHLY, CDR2 FYNNEI. With 11 bases removed from V and 5 bases from J, the gap between germline ends came to 17 bases. DNA of the CDR3: TGTGCCGGTAGGGGGACTACTGGAGATACGCAGTATTTT. It specifies CAGRGTTGDTQYF. Using reference TRBV2 and TRBJ2-3 for the parts outside the CDR3, the full variable domain is EPEVTQTPSHQVTQMGQEVILRCVPISNHLYFYWYRQILGQKVEFLVSFYNNEISEKSEIFDDQFSVERPDGSNFTLKIRSTKLEDSAMYFCAGRGTTGDTQYFGPGTRLTVL.

V is TRBV19 and J is TRBJ2-7; TRBD2 is a possible D gene (5 bases). This CDR3 has 12 residues. V lost 6 bases and J 3 bases, leaving 9 bases between the germline ends. The germline V gene encodes CDR1 LNHDA and CDR2 SQIVND (reference sequence). The CDR3 region is CASSGSGYEQYF. The CDR3 region has the DNA TGTGCCAGTAGCGGCAGCGGCTACGAGCAGTACTTC.

The genes are TRBV19 and TRBJ1-5; D unclear. V lost 7 bases and J 1 base, leaving 14 bases between the germline ends. CDR3 length: 15 amino acids. Per germline, CDR1 LNHDA and CDR2 SQIVND (reference sequence). DNA for the CDR3: TGTGCCAGTACCCTGATTTTCACAAGCAATCAGCCCCAGCATTTT. As protein: CASTLIFTSNQPQHF.

This rearrangement joins TRBV27 to TRBJ2-3, with 13 bases fitting TRBD2. Germline V gene data show CDR1 as MNHEY and CDR2 as SMNVEV (reference sequence). The V and J ends lost 8 bases and 6 bases, in that order; junction bases with no gene match: 14. The CDR3 spans 17 residues. This CDR3 reads CASVLAGGPASFDTQYF. DNA of the CDR3: TGTGCCAGCGTACTAGCGGGAGGGCCCGCTAGCTTCGATACGCAGTATTTT.

This clone has a single count. This chain connects TRBV4-1 to TRBJ2-1; 14 nucleotides line up with TRBD2. V shed 1 base, J shed 1 base, and the junction held 6 bases outside the gene matches. The CDR3 is made up of 19 amino acids. Germline CDR1 reads MGHRA; CDR2 reads YSYEKL. The CDR3 DNA sequence: TGCGCCAGCAGCCAAGGAGGACTAGCGGGGGGTTTGTCCTACAATGAGCAGTTCTTC. Amino acid sequence: CASSQGGLAGGLSYNEQFF.

The chain carries TRBV5-4 and TRBJ2-7, with TRBD2 matching over 7 bases. CDR3 size: 15 residues. Germline V gene lookup returns CDR1 SGHNT and CDR2 YYREEE (reference sequence). The junction had 7 bases not matched to a gene; V was cut back by 4 bases and J by 0 bases. The CDR3 sequence is CASSLLAESSYEQYF. DNA for the CDR3: TGTGCCAGCAGCCTCCTAGCGGAAAGCTCCTACGAGCAGTACTTC.

V gene TRBV2 combines with J gene TRBJ2-7, with D possibly being TRBD1 (5 bases). In germline, CDR1 is SNHLY, CDR2 FYNNEI. The CDR3 is 12 residues long. Trimming removed 0 bases at V and 13 bases at J, with 13 bases between. CDR3 DNA sequence: TGTGCCAGCAGTGAAGCGCTCAGGGATGGTTACTTC. It codes for CASSEALRDGYF.

In this sample, this clone turned up a few times. The V and J genes are TRBV4-1 and TRBJ1-2; 11 positions match TRBD1. CDR3 size: 16 residues. V lost 6 bases to trimming and J lost 0 bases; unmatched junction nucleotides: 6. Per germline, CDR1 MGHRA and CDR2 YSYEKL. CDR3 bases: TGCGCCAGCAGGGCACCGGGACAGGGGGCTAACTATGGCTACACCTTC. Its translation is CASRAPGQGANYGYTF.

This chain uses TRBV5-4 with TRBJ2-7; TRBD2 agrees at 9 bases. V lost 4 bases and J lost 3; bases outside the gene matches: 8. This CDR3 region has 15 residues. CDR1 is SGHNT and CDR2 is YYREEE in the germline V gene (reference sequence). The CDR3 bases are TGTGCCAGCAGCGTCGGGACTAGCAATTACTACGAGCAGTACTTC. Protein: CASSVGTSNYYEQYF.